The next 9 T cell receptor beta chains were all read from a single sample in a study of T cells in Graves' hyperthyroidism and ophthalmopathy. TCR beta CDR3 regions were amplified from RNA transcripts. The HTBI set primed first-round TCR CDR3 RT-PCR. TCRdb reprocessed the multiplex PCR reads with MiXCR, giving one entry per CDR3 protein. The data contain about 600,000 distinct CDR3 sequences, about 14% of them seen just once; the ten biggest clones take up around 7%. Sequencing input: blood. Source of these receptors: a woman aged 18-29 years with Graves' ophthalmopathy.

This clonotype was counted at least ten times. The chain links TRBV28 to TRBJ1-2, with a tentative D call TRBD1 (6 bases). The CDR3 contains 14 residues. V gave up 7 bases and J gave up 4 bases, with 16 bases separating them. CDR1 MDHEN and CDR2 SYDVKM come from the germline V gene. The CDR3 DNA reads TGTGCCAGCACACACAGGGTAGTTCGCTATGGCTACACCTTC. Translating it yields CASTHRVVRYGYTF.

This clonotype was observed at least ten times. This sequence joins TRBV3-1 and TRBJ1-4; D gene ambiguous. CDR1 and CDR2 (germline): LGHDT, YNNKEL (reference sequence). The germline V and J ends were trimmed by 5 bases and 0 bases, with 10 bases remaining between them. This CDR3 comprises 15 residues. CDR3: CASSFGLATNEKLFF. The CDR3 nucleotides are TGTGCCAGCAGCTTCGGACTTGCAACTAATGAAAAACTGTTTTTT.

The table lists this clonotype with a few counts. The rearrangement joins TRBV9 to TRBJ1-2; 8 nucleotides line up with TRBD1. The CDR3 loop spans 14 amino acids. The germline V gene encodes CDR1 SGDLS and CDR2 YYNGEE. Unmatched junction bases numbered 6, after V lost 2 bases and J lost 6 bases. The CDR3 spells CASSVGATGDGYTF. As DNA, the CDR3 is TGTGCCAGCAGCGTGGGAGCGACAGGGGATGGCTACACCTTC.

This clonotype has ten or more counts. The V and J genes are TRBV5-5 and TRBJ1-2; D is possibly TRBD1 (6 bases). V was clipped by 2 bases and J by 2 bases, with 10 bases between them. The CDR3 has 14 residues. Germline V gene data show CDR1 as SGHKS and CDR2 as YYEKEE (reference sequence). CDR3 DNA sequence: TGTGCCAGCAGCTTCTCACAGGGAAACTATGGCTACACCTTC. Protein: CASSFSQGNYGYTF.

This clonotype was seen ten or more times. The chain carries TRBV9 and TRBJ2-1; 12 bases line up with TRBD2. J was trimmed by 3 bases and V by 4 bases; bases with no gene match: 14. Germline V gives CDR1 SGDLS, CDR2 YYNGEE. The CDR3 spans 19 residues. DNA of the CDR3: TGTGCCAGCAGCCCCACAAGGACTAGCGGGACGGGGAGCTACAATGAGCAGTTCTTC. It yields the protein CASSPTRTSGTGSYNEQFF.

V usage is TRBV4-2 and J usage is TRBJ2-1; TRBD2 might be the D (6 bases). The CDR3 is 13 residues long. V was shortened by 3 bases and J by 7 bases, with 10 bases between the two germline ends. Germline V lookup: CDR1 LGHNA, CDR2 YNFKEQ. The CDR3 loop reads CASSHGDFNEQFF. The DNA of the CDR3 is TGTGCCAGCAGCCATGGGGACTTTAATGAGCAGTTCTTC.

This clonotype was observed a handful of times. The chain uses TRBV6-1 and TRBJ2-5; D not resolved. Trimming took off 5 bases at V and 4 bases at J, with 17 bases between the two ends. This CDR3 contains 15 residues. CDR1 and CDR2 (germline): MNHNS, SASEGT. The CDR3 DNA follows: TGTGCCAGCAGTCCTACACCTGTAGCCGGAGAGACCCAGTACTTC. Residues: CASSPTPVAGETQYF.

Ten or more counts support this clonotype. The chain couples TRBV11-3 to TRBJ2-7; 7 bases are a match to TRBD2. The CDR3 runs to 14 residues. V lost 5 bases, J lost 2 bases, and 6 bases stayed unmatched. In germline, CDR1 is SGHNT, CDR2 YENEEA. The CDR3 sequence is CASSPFAGAYEQYF. CDR3 in DNA: TGTGCCAGCAGCCCCTTTGCGGGAGCCTACGAGCAGTACTTC.

The V and J genes are TRBV2 and TRBJ2-4, with D tentatively TRBD1 (7 bases). V was cut by 6 bases and J by 0 bases, with 18 bases left in between. Per germline, CDR1 SNHLY and CDR2 FYNNEI. The CDR3 loop spans 17 amino acids. The CDR3 DNA is TGTGCCAGCAGGCCCCAGGGGGGACTGGGAGCCAAAAACATTCAGTACTTC. It codes for CASRPQGGLGAKNIQYF. Drawing the rest from reference TRBV2 and TRBJ2-4, the complete variable domain is EPEVTQTPSHQVTQMGQEVILRCVPISNHLYFYWYRQILGQKVEFLVSFYNNEISEKSEIFDDQFSVERPDGSNFTLKIRSTKLEDSAMYFCASRPQGGLGAKNIQYFGAGTRLSVL.